The rows below give T cell receptor beta chains drawn from one sample of a study of a mutant IDH1 vaccine in newly diagnosed glioma. Their target antigens are unknown. Assay used: immunoSEQ multiplex PCR; TCRdb lists only in-frame clones, some missing. The sample lists approximately 26,000 clones; 70% to 90% were seen once. The sequenced sample was PBMCs, obtained from a glioma patient whose treatment included an IDH1 peptide vaccine. These receptors originate from a man aged 18 to 30 with glioma. CDR3s include the opening cysteine and the closing phenylalanine or tryptophan. Each record gives: clone size, V gene, J gene, D gene, CDR3 protein, CDR3 DNA. The D gene is left open where the match is weak. Rows may omit the clone size; those that give it use once, few, many or a size class.

NA	TRBV5-1	TRBJ1-5	NA	CASSLDGQNNQPQHF	TGCGCCAGCAGCTTGGATGGGCAGAACAATCAGCCCCAGCATTTT
NA	TRBV28	TRBJ1-2	TRBD1	CASSLGDRADGYTF	TGTGCCAGCAGTTTAGGGGACAGGGCCGATGGCTACACCTTC
NA	TRBV29-1	TRBJ2-3	TRBD1	CSVAREQGAGDTQYF	TGCAGCGTTGCCCGCGAACAGGGGGCGGGAGATACGCAGTATTTT
once	TRBV30	TRBJ2-2	NA	CAWIRQANTGELFF	TGTGCCTGGATAAGGCAGGCGAACACCGGGGAGCTGTTTTTT
few	TRBV15	TRBJ1-1	NA	CATSTDSNTEAFF	TGTGCCACCAGCACCGACAGTAACACTGAAGCTTTCTTT
NA	TRBV25-1	TRBJ1-3	NA	CASSEYGDSSGNTIYF	TGTGCCAGCAGTGAATATGGCGACAGCTCTGGAAACACCATATATTTT
NA	TRBV5-1	TRBJ2-5	NA	CASSPSGFQETQYF	TGCGCCAGCAGCCCCTCTGGATTCCAAGAGACCCAGTACTTC
NA	TRBV7-8	TRBJ2-2	TRBD2	CASSLKDFGAGAAGELFF	TGTGCCAGCAGCTTGAAGGATTTCGGGGCGGGAGCGGCCGGGGAGCTGTTTTTT
few	TRBV30	TRBJ2-2	NA	CAWSVLSGFGGELFF	TGTGCCTGGAGTGTACTTTCGGGGTTTGGCGGGGAGCTGTTTTTT
once	TRBV29-1	TRBJ2-1	NA	CSVSRTFGNEQFF	TGCAGCGTCTCTAGGACTTTCGGGAATGAGCAGTTCTTC
once	TRBV30	TRBJ2-7	TRBD1	CAWNPGQGRGEQYF	TGTGCCTGGAATCCGGGACAGGGAAGGGGGGAGCAGTACTTC
NA	TRBV4-2	TRBJ2-1	NA	CASSPAWLSSSYNEQFF	TGTGCCAGCAGCCCAGCCTGGCTTTCAAGCTCCTACAATGAGCAGTTCTTC
few	TRBV4-1	TRBJ1-2	NA	CASSQDGRYGYTF	TGCGCCAGCAGCCAAGATGGTCGCTATGGCTACACCTTC
NA	TRBV9	TRBJ2-6	NA	CASSPRTAGANVLTF	TGTGCCAGCAGCCCACGGACAGCTGGGGCCAACGTCCTGACTTTC
NA	TRBV19	TRBJ2-7	TRBD2	CASTPHGASGAFEQYF	TGTGCCAGCACTCCTCATGGGGCTAGCGGGGCCTTCGAGCAGTACTTC
NA	TRBV6-4	TRBJ2-7	TRBD2	CASSEQSGSVSEQYF	TGTGCCAGCAGTGAGCAGAGCGGGAGTGTCTCCGAGCAGTACTTC
NA	TRBV15	TRBJ1-1	NA	CATNRDRFTEAFF	TGTGCCACCAACAGAGATAGATTCACTGAAGCTTTCTTT
once	TRBV28	TRBJ1-1	NA	CASSLSGYEAFF	TGTGCCAGCAGTTTATCAGGTTATGAAGCTTTCTTT
few	TRBV7-2	TRBJ1-1	TRBD1	CASSLRTGTTEAFF	TGTGCCAGCAGTCTTAGGACAGGGACCACTGAAGCTTTCTTT
NA	TRBV28	TRBJ1-5	NA	CASSKRPQAGDQPQHF	TGTGCCAGCAGCAAGAGACCCCAGGCGGGTGATCAGCCCCAGCATTTT
NA	TRBV29-1	TRBJ2-5	NA	CSVDPGWVETQYF	TGCAGCGTTGATCCGGGGTGGGTTGAGACCCAGTACTTC
NA	TRBV2	TRBJ1-5	TRBD1	CASGGRDRERGNQPQHF	TGTGCCAGCGGGGGGAGGGACAGGGAGAGGGGCAATCAGCCCCAGCATTTT
once	TRBV14	TRBJ1-4	NA	CASSPRPAGGGEKLFF	TGTGCCAGCAGCCCCCGTCCGGCCGGGGGAGGCGAAAAACTGTTTTTT
NA	TRBV5-4	TRBJ1-2	TRBD1	CASSLDRGNGIGYTF	TGTGCCAGCAGTCTGGACAGGGGAAATGGAATTGGCTACACCTTC